Each of the 27 T cell receptor beta chains below was sequenced from the same sample in a study of blood T cell repertoires in COVID-19. TCRdb's copy holds only in-frame clones and misses some; the assay was immunoSEQ multiplex PCR. The data hold about 210,000 clones, with 70% to 90% observed a single time. Sequencing was carried out using PBMCs or T cells enriched from blood (not recorded which). Receptor source: a woman aged 40 to 50 with acute COVID-19.

The rearrangement joins TRBV5-4 to TRBJ1-6, with D possibly TRBD1 on 5 matching bases. V lost 5 bases, J lost 7 bases, and 16 bases lay in between. The CDR3 loop spans 15 amino acids. The germline CDR1 and CDR2 sequences are SGHNT and YYREEE (reference sequence). In nucleotides, the CDR3 is TGTGCCAGCAGGCCGGACATGGGTGGGAATTCACCCCTCCACTTT. It specifies CASRPDMGGNSPLHF.

This clone was seen once. V and J are TRBV6-2 or TRBV6-3 and TRBJ2-7; 8 bases match TRBD1. Looked up from germline, CDR1 is MNHEY and CDR2 is SVGEGT. This CDR3 spans 14 amino acids. V gave up 3 bases and J gave up 4 bases; unmatched junction bases: 5. The CDR3 DNA sequence: TGTGCCAGCAGTTATACAGGGGGAGGATACGAGCAGTACTTC. Amino acids: CASSYTGGGYEQYF.

This clone appeared a few times. The chain employs TRBV5-4 and TRBJ1-2; TRBD1 matches at 7 bases. The V and J ends lost 4 bases and 5 bases, in that order; junction bases with no gene match: 5. The CDR3 runs to 13 residues. The germline V gene encodes CDR1 SGHNT and CDR2 YYREEE (reference sequence). CDR3 amino acids: CASSPGQAYGYTF. The CDR3 nucleotides read TGTGCCAGCAGCCCCGGACAGGCTTATGGCTACACCTTC.

This clone was detected a few times. The rearrangement joins TRBV27 to TRBJ2-7, with 7 bases aligning to TRBD2. The germline V gene has CDR1 MNHEY and CDR2 SMNVEV (reference sequence). The CDR3 spans 16 residues. V gave up 8 bases and J gave up 4 bases; unmatched junction bases: 17. The CDR3 loop is CASGKFAGAGHYEQYV. For the CDR3, the DNA is TGTGCCAGCGGTAAGTTTGCGGGAGCGGGCCATTACGAGCAGTACGTC.

The CDR3 here is CASGASGMVNIQYF. In DNA, the CDR3 is TGTGCCAGCGGGGCTAGCGGGATGGTAAACATTCAGTACTTC. The chain employs TRBV6-5 and TRBJ2-4; 9 bases map to TRBD2. The CDR3 is 14 residues long. In germline, CDR1 is MNHEY, CDR2 SVGAGI. V dropped 8 bases and J dropped 6; count of bases not matched to a gene: 8.

The rearrangement joins TRBV14 to TRBJ1-5; tentatively, D is TRBD1 (5 bases). The CDR3 loop spans 19 amino acids. Germline assignment: CDR1 SGHDN and CDR2 FVKESK. V was trimmed by 2 bases and J by 3 bases, leaving 23 bases between them. This CDR3 reads CASSQLREEPPPYNQPQHF. CDR3 nucleotide sequence: TGTGCCAGCAGCCAACTCAGGGAAGAACCCCCACCCTACAATCAGCCCCAGCATTTT.

The chain is built from TRBV30 and TRBJ1-1; unclear D gene. This CDR3 spans 11 amino acids. From germline, CDR1 is GTSNPN and CDR2 SVGIG (reference sequence). The V and J ends lost 7 bases and 5 bases respectively, with 11 bases between them. CDR3 coding DNA: TGTGCCTTCGGGCGCGGGACTGAAGCTTTCTTT. It encodes CAFGRGTEAFF.

The table lists this clone with a few counts. The chain carries TRBV24-1 and TRBJ1-2; possible D gene TRBD1, 5 bases. Deletions cut 5 bases from V and 7 bases from J, with 13 bases between. Per germline, CDR1 KGHDR and CDR2 SFDVKD. CDR3 length equals 13 residues. Written as DNA, the CDR3 is TGTGCCACCAGTGTTGGGGGGACCTTTGGCTACACCTTC. Amino acid sequence: CATSVGGTFGYTF.

CDR3 amino acids: CASSIDIGTGRHSTDTQYF. The CDR3 DNA reads TGTGCCAGTAGTATAGATATAGGGACAGGGCGACATAGCACAGATACGCAGTATTTT. J is TRBJ2-3 and V is TRBV19; TRBD1 matches 9 bases. This CDR3 region has 19 residues. Germline assignment: CDR1 LNHDA and CDR2 SQIVND (reference sequence). V dropped 0 bases and J dropped 0; count of bases not matched to a gene: 10.

V usage is TRBV11-2 and J usage is TRBJ2-4; D perhaps matches TRBD1 (5 bases). Germline V gene sequence: CDR1 SGHAT, CDR2 FQNNGV. This CDR3 comprises 13 residues. The V end was cut by 3 bases, the J end by 7 bases, with 10 bases between. CDR3 DNA: TGTGCCAGCAGCTTGGGCAGGGTGAACATTCAGTACTTC. Translation: CASSLGRVNIQYF.

The V call is TRBV6-5, the J call TRBJ1-6, with D unresolved. Germline CDR1 is MNHEY and CDR2 is SVGAGI. There are 12 residues in the CDR3. V was pared by 5 bases and J by 7 bases, with 6 bases between. This CDR3 reads CASSQQNSPLHF. DNA of the CDR3: TGTGCCAGCAGTCAACAGAATTCACCCCTCCACTTT.

This clone turned up a few times. This rearrangement joins TRBV4-1 to TRBJ2-3, with a possible D match to TRBD2 (6 bases). Trimming cost V 3 bases and J 3 bases, with 16 bases left between them. The CDR3 has 16 amino acids. Germline V gene lookup returns CDR1 MGHRA and CDR2 YSYEKL. CDR3 amino acids: CASSHAGGQITDTQYF. The CDR3 nucleotides are TGCGCCAGCAGCCACGCTGGAGGGCAGATTACAGATACGCAGTATTTT.

The chain links TRBV10-3 to TRBJ2-5; 11 nucleotides align to TRBD2. The V and J ends lost 6 bases and 0 bases, in that order; junction bases with no gene match: 0. The germline V gene encodes CDR1 ENHRY and CDR2 SYGVKD. This CDR3 contains 14 residues. The chain's CDR3 is CAIRGLADQETQYF. The CDR3 DNA reads TGTGCCATCAGGGGACTAGCGGACCAAGAGACCCAGTACTTC.

The CDR3 spells CASSPYSRTRRIGGVGEQFF. The CDR3 region has the DNA TGTGCCAGCAGCCCGTATTCTAGGACTCGGAGGATAGGAGGGGTGGGTGAGCAGTTCTTC. The chain employs TRBV7-8 and TRBJ2-1, with D perhaps matching TRBD2 (6 bases). V was shortened by 5 bases and J by 9 bases, with 35 bases between the two germline ends. Looked up from germline, CDR1 is SGHVS and CDR2 is FQNEAQ. The CDR3 sequence is 20 residues long.

This clone occurred once. V and J are TRBV3-1 (or the pseudogene TRBV3-2) and TRBJ1-3; perhaps TRBD1 as D (6 bases). Per germline, CDR1 LGHDT and CDR2 YNNKEL (reference sequence). V lost 4 bases and J lost 4, with 11 bases in between. The CDR3 consists of 14 residues. The CDR3 DNA reads as TGTGCCAGCAGCCGTCCAGGGGCGGGAAACACCATATATTTT. This gives the protein CASSRPGAGNTIYF.

V gene TRBV7-9 combines with J gene TRBJ2-5; no reliable D call. The length of the CDR3 is 12 residues. The V gene lost 11 bases and the J gene lost 2 bases, with 12 bases spanning the gap. Germline CDR1 is SEHNR and CDR2 is FQNEAQ (reference sequence). DNA of the CDR3: TGTGCCTCTAGTGAGGTACAAGAGACCCAGTACTTC. Translated: CASSEVQETQYF.

The count of this clone is one. V gene TRBV30 combines with J gene TRBJ1-2; possible D gene TRBD1, 6 bases. CDR3 length: 14 residues. CDR1 and CDR2 (germline): GTSNPN, SVGIG (reference sequence). The V end was cut by 4 bases, the J end by 4 bases, with 16 bases between. As DNA, the CDR3 is TGTGCCTGGATAGGGGGGGAGGGCTTCTATGGCTACACCTTC. It codes for CAWIGGEGFYGYTF.

The rearrangement joins TRBV11-2 to TRBJ1-3; 8 nucleotides agree with TRBD1. Germline V gives CDR1 SGHAT, CDR2 FQNNGV. The trim removed 5 bases at V and 2 bases at J, leaving 8 bases unmatched. There are 16 residues in the CDR3. The CDR3 loop reads CASSPNTGGTGNTIYF. DNA for the CDR3: TGTGCCAGCAGCCCTAATACAGGGGGAACTGGAAACACCATATATTTT.

The chain employs TRBV5-1 and TRBJ2-2; D is possibly TRBD2 (6 bases). Germline loops: CDR1 SGHRS, CDR2 YFSETQ. Trimming cost V 5 bases and J 5 bases, with 16 bases left between them. The CDR3 is 15 amino acids. As DNA, the CDR3 is TGCGCCAGCAGATCAATCGGGGGAAGGACCGGGGAGCTGTTTTTT. This sequence encodes CASRSIGGRTGELFF.

The rearrangement uses TRBV18 and TRBJ1-1, with D perhaps matching TRBD1 (6 bases). The CDR3 runs to 12 residues. Trimming took 6 bases from V and 5 from J, leaving 10 bases between them. The germline gives CDR1 KGHSH, CDR2 LQKENI. The CDR3 loop reads CASSSTGTEAFF. CDR3 nucleotide sequence: TGTGCCAGCTCTTCTACAGGGACTGAAGCTTTCTTT.

The V and J genes are TRBV15 and TRBJ1-2; TRBD1 is a possible D gene (6 bases). The V gene lost 5 bases and the J gene lost 8 bases, with 15 bases spanning the gap. The CDR3 totals 13 residues. CDR1 and CDR2 from the germline V gene are LNHNV and YYDKDF (reference sequence). The CDR3 protein is CATSHGGARGYTF. For the CDR3, the DNA is TGTGCCACCAGCCATGGGGGGGCTCGGGGCTACACCTTC.

This clone was counted once. The chain joins TRBV6-4 to TRBJ2-1; 12 bases are shared with TRBD2. Unmatched junction bases numbered 7, after V lost 6 bases and J lost 10 bases. Germline V gene data show CDR1 as MRHNA and CDR2 as SNTAGT. There are 14 residues in the CDR3. The chain's CDR3 is CASSRLAGVNEQFF. The CDR3, as DNA: TGTGCCAGCAGCAGACTAGCGGGAGTTAACGAGCAGTTCTTC.

This chain joins TRBV5-4 and TRBJ1-2; 7 positions match TRBD1. CDR1 is SGHNT and CDR2 is YYREEE in the germline V gene (reference sequence). J gave up 2 bases and V 2 bases, and 9 bases lay outside the gene matches. This CDR3 contains 16 residues. The CDR3 sequence is CASSFGAGGLNYGYTF. The CDR3, as DNA: TGTGCCAGCAGCTTCGGGGCAGGGGGGCTGAACTATGGCTACACCTTC.

The gene calls are TRBV5-6 and TRBJ1-2; D possibly corresponds to TRBD1 (5 bases). Trimming shortened V by 2 bases and J by 7 bases, and 15 bases separated the two germline ends. Germline V lookup: CDR1 SGHDT, CDR2 YYEEEE. The CDR3 is 14 amino acids. In nucleotides, the CDR3 is TGTGCCAGCAGCTTCGCAGGGCCTCTATCTGGCTACACCTTC. It translates to CASSFAGPLSGYTF. The full variable domain, its missing parts supplied by reference TRBV5-6 and TRBJ1-2, is DAGVTQSPTHLIKTRGQQVTLRCSPKSGHDTVSWYQQALGQGPQFIFQYYEEEERQRGNFPDRFSGHQFPNYSSELNVNALLLGDSALYLCASSFAGPLSGYTFGSGTRLTVV.

This clone showed up just a few times. The chain has TRBV29-1 and TRBJ2-7; D perhaps matches TRBD1 (6 bases). The V end lost 1 base, the J end lost 6 bases, and 13 bases lay between the germline ends. This CDR3 is built from 13 residues. Germline V gives CDR1 SQVTM, CDR2 ANQGSEA. The CDR3 loop reads CSVEVEAGAEQYF. CDR3 nucleotides: TGCAGCGTTGAAGTAGAGGCAGGGGCCGAGCAGTACTTC.

V and J are TRBV7-8 and TRBJ1-2; 11 bases are a match to TRBD1. CDR3 length: 13 residues. Germline CDR1 SGHVS, CDR2 FQNEAQ. Unmatched junction bases numbered 3, after V lost 5 bases and J lost 7 bases. The CDR3 DNA follows: TGTGCCAGCAGCCGGACAGGGGGCTTTGGCTACACCTTC. Translated: CASSRTGGFGYTF.

The V gene is TRBV19, the J gene TRBJ2-3; possible D gene TRBD2, 8 bases. Germline-derived CDR1 and CDR2 are LNHDA and SQIVND (reference sequence). The CDR3 loop spans 19 amino acids. Trimming shortened V by 9 bases and J by 4 bases, and 32 bases separated the two germline ends. The CDR3 reads CASRRGLVRGGSPPDTQYF. The CDR3 DNA reads as TGTGCCAGCAGAAGGGGGCTAGTACGCGGGGGGAGCCCGCCAGATACGCAGTATTTT.